This T cell receptor beta chain was retrieved from a study of beta chain features in type 1 diabetes. In this sample, this clone turned up a few times. The target antigen is unknown. Reverse transcription of all isolated RNA meant that expressed TCRB transcripts were sequenced. Here immunoSEQ multiplex PCR was the method, and the copy in TCRdb shows in-frame clones only, minus some. In the table there are 400,000 to 450,000 clones, about 14% of which are singletons. V shed 0 bases, J shed 7 bases, and the junction held 5 bases outside the gene matches. This CDR3 spans 13 amino acids. Germline V gives CDR1 GTSNPN, CDR2 SVGIG (reference sequence). General study findings and limits: Highly expressing activated T cells could be over-counted with a cDNA template. A moderate, significant TCRB CDR3 shortening appeared in type 1 diabetes across four CD4+ subsets.

V is TRBV30 and J is TRBJ2-5, with 7 bases that match TRBD2. The receptor was derived from a man in his thirties or forties in good health. Material: naive CD4+ T cells from blood. This chain's CDR3 is CAWSVREAATQYF. The CDR3 DNA is TGTGCCTGGAGTGTACGGGAGGCAGCGACCCAGTACTTC.